The rows below give T cell receptor beta chains drawn from one sample of a study of PD-1 blockade in classical Hodgkin lymphoma. Assay: immunoSEQ multiplex PCR; the TCRdb copy retains only in-frame clones and omits some. The table records approximately 11,000 clones, 80% of them present only once. The sequences come from peripheral blood mononuclear cells (PBMCs), collected before the second cycle of nivolumab. These receptor sequences come from a human donor with classical Hodgkin lymphoma. Both conserved end residues are part of each CDR3.

V gene	J gene	CDR3 length	CDR3 protein
TRBV28	TRBJ2-5	24	CASSPGRGSGAGGLAGGSQETQYF
TRBV5-1	TRBJ2-5	14	CASSPIAGLETQYF
TRBV19	TRBJ1-1	16	CASTLMGDRANTEAFF
TRBV6-1	TRBJ1-1	13	CATQKNWNTEAFF
TRBV30	TRBJ2-1	12	CACHNSYNEQFF
TRBV27	TRBJ2-2	13	CASSLRAHGELFF
TRBV7-6	.	12	CASSSLSYEQYF
TRBV28	TRBJ2-2	12	CASRSSAGELFF
TRBV25-1	TRBJ1-5	16	CASSELGGRADQPQHF
TRBV5-1	TRBJ1-1	18	CASSLGRQRLNSPTEAFF
TRBV28	TRBJ1-2	14	CASTIGQGRYGYTF
TRBV2	TRBJ2-3	13	CASDVGVTDTQYF
TRBV14	TRBJ2-1	12	CASSQDRAEQFF
TRBV5-8	TRBJ2-2	16	CATPGPGRTYTGELFF
TRBV10-1	TRBJ2-1	16	CASSPRTSNPYNEQFF
TRBV9	TRBJ2-2	16	CASSEGTPLNTGELFF
TRBV7-2	TRBJ2-3	19	CASSEPHRGSLAGTDTQYF
TRBV4-1	TRBJ2-3	16	CASSSEPAASTDTQYF
TRBV27	TRBJ2-7	16	CASSPERLAHPYEQYF
TRBV11-2	TRBJ2-2	17	CASSLRPVLAGVGELFF
TRBV7-3	TRBJ2-1	14	CASSSSGRADEQFF
TRBV2	TRBJ1-1	15	CASSGTRFGATEAFF
TRBV30	TRBJ2-3	12	CAWRTVSDTQYF
TRBV27	TRBJ1-5	15	CASSFGQNSNQPQHF
TRBV27	TRBJ2-7	14	CASSLFLGGYEQYF